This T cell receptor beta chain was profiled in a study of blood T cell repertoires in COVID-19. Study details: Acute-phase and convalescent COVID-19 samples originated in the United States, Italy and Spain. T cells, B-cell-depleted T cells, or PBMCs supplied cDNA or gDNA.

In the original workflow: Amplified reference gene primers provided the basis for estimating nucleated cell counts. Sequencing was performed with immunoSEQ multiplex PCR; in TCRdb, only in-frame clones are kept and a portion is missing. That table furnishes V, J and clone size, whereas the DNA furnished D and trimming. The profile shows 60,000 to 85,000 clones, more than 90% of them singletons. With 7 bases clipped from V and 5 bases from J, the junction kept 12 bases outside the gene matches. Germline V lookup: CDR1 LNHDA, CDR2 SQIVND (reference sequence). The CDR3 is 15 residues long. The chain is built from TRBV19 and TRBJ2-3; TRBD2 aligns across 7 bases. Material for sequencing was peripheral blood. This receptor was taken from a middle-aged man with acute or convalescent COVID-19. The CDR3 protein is CASTDGSGTEDTQYF. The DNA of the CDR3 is TGTGCCAGTACCGACGGGAGCGGGACGGAAGATACGCAGTATTTT.